Presented here are 3 T cell receptor beta chains from one specimen sequenced in a study of OX40 agonist ivuxolimab in advanced cancers. The table came from immunoSEQ multiplex PCR; TCRdb's copy has only in-frame clones and leaves some out. The sample carries about 54,000 clones, about 90% recorded once. This material consisted of CD4+ or CD8+ T cells sorted from blood, taken in a trial of the OX40 agonist ivuxolimab. Receptor source: an adult with an advanced solid tumor such as melanoma, head and neck, liver or kidney cancer.

This clone is a singleton in its sample. A junction end diverges from the germline sequence, so it may reflect a read error. The chain joins TRBV23-1 to TRBJ2-3; tentative D call: TRBD2 (6 bases). TRBV23-1 falls under the ORF class, with uncertain function. The CDR3 covers 15 residues. The CDR3 region is CASSQSLASEPTQYF. The DNA for the CDR3 is TGCGCCAGCAGCCAATCCCTCGCTAGCGAGCCTACGCAGTATTTT.

In its sample, this clone was seen a few times. The chain employs TRBV21-1 and TRBJ1-5. TRBV21-1 is a pseudogene segment. The CDR3 spans 17 residues. Here the CDR3 reads CASSNQEDQSPYQPQHF. The CDR3 DNA sequence: TGTGCCAGCAGCAACCAGGAGGATCAATCCCCTTACCAGCCCCAGCATTTT.

This clone is classed as medium-sized. V is TRBV14 and J is TRBJ1-2; D not certain. CDR1 and CDR2 (germline): SGHDN, FVKESK. The CDR3 extends over 14 amino acids. Trimming removed 4 bases from V and 8 bases from J, with 17 bases in between. The CDR3 is CASSLGLGLGGYTF. The CDR3 DNA follows: TGTGCCAGCAGCCTCGGCTTGGGTTTAGGCGGCTACACCTTC.